Below are 21 T cell receptor beta chains sequenced from a single sample in a study of blood T cell repertoires in COVID-19. Using immunoSEQ multiplex PCR, the repertoire was profiled, and TCRdb retains in-frame clones only, with some absent. Of fewer than 200,000 clones listed, approximately 86% were seen once; the top ten hold roughly 1.3%. The source material was peripheral blood. Receptors were obtained from a man aged 55 to 70 who had recovered from COVID-19.

V and J are TRBV24-1 and TRBJ2-1, with a weak D call TRBD1 (6 bases). The ends were cut back, 4 bases at V and 4 bases at J, with 19 bases in the middle. The CDR3 has 17 residues. Germline CDR1 and CDR2: KGHDR and SFDVKD. CDR3 region: CATSDTPGEGEYNEQFF. For the CDR3, the DNA is TGTGCCACCAGTGACACCCCAGGGGAAGGGGAGTACAATGAGCAGTTCTTC.

This clone came up once. CDR3 in amino acids: CASSKGWTDTQYF. As DNA, the CDR3 is TGTGCCAGCAGTAAGGGGTGGACAGATACGCAGTATTTT. The V call is TRBV6-5, the J call TRBJ2-3, with D tentatively TRBD1 (5 bases). Germline CDR1 is MNHEY and CDR2 is SVGAGI. The CDR3 contains 13 residues. V lost 5 bases and J 3 bases, leaving 9 bases between the germline ends.

The rearrangement joins TRBV4-3 to TRBJ2-7; 8 bases agree with TRBD1. Germline trimming cut 1 base from V and 3 bases from J; bases unmatched to any gene: 17. CDR1 and CDR2 (germline): LGHNA, YSLEER. The CDR3 consists of 19 residues. The CDR3 DNA reads TGCGCCAGCAGCCAAGGGGGGCAGGGGGCTTATTACGGTGGCTACGAGCAGTACTTC. It specifies CASSQGGQGAYYGGYEQYF.

The chain joins TRBV7-2 to TRBJ1-1; unclear D gene. CDR3 size: 14 residues. Between the trimmed V and J ends, which lost 5 bases and 1 base, there was a span of 11 bases. Per the germline V gene, CDR1 is SGHTA and CDR2 is FQGNSA. The DNA for the CDR3 is TGTGCCAGCAGCCCAAGTGCAGGGAACACTGAAGCTTTCTTT. Translating it yields CASSPSAGNTEAFF. The entire variable domain, with the rest obtained from reference TRBV7-2 and TRBJ1-1, is as follows: GAGVSQSPSNKVTEKGKDVELRCDPISGHTALYWYRQSLGQGLEFLIYFQGNSAPDKSGLPSDRFSAERTGGSVSTLTIQRTQQEDSAVYLCASSPSAGNTEAFFGQGTRLTVV.

This clone has a handful of counts. The V and J genes are TRBV7-9 and TRBJ1-6; 9 bases line up with TRBD1. The CDR3 contains 15 residues. The germline V gene encodes CDR1 SEHNR and CDR2 FQNEAQ (reference sequence). V gave up 5 bases and J gave up 9 bases; unmatched junction bases: 8. The chain's CDR3 is CASSVSGTGLSPLHF. For the CDR3, the DNA is TGTGCCAGCAGCGTCTCCGGGACAGGGCTTTCACCCCTCCACTTT. Full variable domain (missing parts from reference TRBV7-9 and TRBJ1-6): DTGVSQNPRHKITKRGQNVTFRCDPISEHNRLYWYRQTLGQGPEFLTYFQNEAQLEKSRLLSDRFSAERPKGSFSTLEIQRTEQGDSAMYLCASSVSGTGLSPLHFGNGTRLTVT.

This clone was detected many times. The chain is built from TRBV18 and TRBJ1-5; D remains ambiguous. The CDR3 has 16 residues. Trimming took off 1 base at V and 1 base at J, with 11 bases between the two ends. From germline, CDR1 is KGHSH and CDR2 LQKENI. CDR3 sequence: CASSPLDSGSNQPQHF. The CDR3 DNA is TGTGCCAGCTCACCACTGGACTCTGGGAGCAATCAGCCCCAGCATTTT.

J is TRBJ2-3 and V is TRBV25-1, with 7 bases aligning to TRBD1. CDR1 MGHDK and CDR2 SYGVNS come from the germline V gene. After removal of 6 bases from V and 5 bases from J, the junction contained 8 bases not matched to a gene. The CDR3 is 14 amino acids. CDR3 region: CASRYRDRLDTQYF. In nucleotides, the CDR3 is TGTGCCAGCAGATACCGGGACAGACTAGATACGCAGTATTTT.

This sequence joins TRBV9 and TRBJ2-1; 7 bases map to TRBD2. Trimming cost V 4 bases and J 0 bases; bases outside gene matches: 10. This CDR3 has 17 residues. Germline values: CDR1 SGDLS, CDR2 YYNGEE. CDR3 in DNA: TGTGCCAGCAGCCCCCCTGTCCCGGGGGGCTCCTACAATGAGCAGTTCTTC. Amino acids: CASSPPVPGGSYNEQFF.

This clone was recorded once. The chain carries TRBV11-2 and TRBJ2-2, with unresolved D. The CDR3 covers 13 residues. Trimming left V 6 bases short and J 6 bases short, with 11 bases between. Germline CDR1 and CDR2: SGHAT and FQNNGV. The CDR3 here is CASRKQTPGELFF. The CDR3, as DNA: TGTGCCAGCAGGAAACAGACCCCCGGGGAGCTGTTTTTT.

With regard to this clone: The junction departs from germline at one end; a sequencing error may be responsible. In the same sample, other DNA sequences code for this CDR3. The chain couples TRBV6-5 to TRBJ2-4; maybe TRBD2 (6 bases). CDR3 length: 15 amino acids. The germline gives CDR1 MNHEY, CDR2 SVGAGI. The CDR3 region is CASKGRGLAKNIQYF. As DNA, the CDR3 is TGCGCCAGCAAGGGGCGGGGCCTAGCCAAAAACATTCAGTACTTC.

The chain couples TRBV7-8 to TRBJ1-1; TRBD1 matches 7 bases. The CDR3 is 15 residues long. V was pared by 4 bases and J by 6 bases, with 11 bases of the junction left unmatched. CDR1 SGHVS and CDR2 FQNEAQ come from the germline V gene. CDR3 in DNA: TGTGCCAGCAGCTACTACGATAAGGGGGCTGCTGAAGCTTTCTTT. It translates to CASSYYDKGAAEAFF. The full variable domain, completed using reference TRBV7-8 and TRBJ1-1, is GAGVSQSPRYKVAKRGQDVALRCDPISGHVSLFWYQQALGQGPEFLTYFQNEAQLDKSGLPSDRFFAERPEGSVSTLKIQRTQQEDSAVYLCASSYYDKGAAEAFFGQGTRLTVV.

The J gene is TRBJ1-4, the V gene TRBV5-4; 8 nucleotides match TRBD1. The V segment lost 4 bases and the J segment 5 bases; nucleotides outside the gene matches: 7. This CDR3 contains 15 residues. Germline lookup yields CDR1 SGHNT and CDR2 YYREEE (reference sequence). The CDR3 sequence is CASSLLDRVNEKLFF. DNA of the CDR3: TGTGCCAGCAGCCTACTGGACAGGGTGAATGAAAAACTGTTTTTT.

The chain combines TRBV19 with TRBJ2-1, with 7 bases matching TRBD1. The CDR3 spans 15 residues. With V trimmed by 3 bases and J by 1 base, 3 bases remained unmatched. Germline-derived CDR1 and CDR2 are LNHDA and SQIVND (reference sequence). As DNA, the CDR3 is TGTGCCAGTAGTATTCGGACAGGTTCCTACAATGAGCAGTTCTTC. It translates to CASSIRTGSYNEQFF.

V gene TRBV29-1 combines with J gene TRBJ1-1; D gene unclear. Germline V lookup: CDR1 SQVTM, CDR2 ANQGSEA. Trimming pared 3 bases from V and 3 bases from J, leaving 14 bases between. The CDR3 is made up of 14 amino acids. CDR3: CSVENRDRDTEAFF. The CDR3 nucleotides are TGCAGCGTTGAGAACCGGGATCGGGACACTGAAGCTTTCTTT.

The genes are TRBV7-8 and TRBJ2-5; TRBD1 matches 7 bases. CDR3 length: 16 residues. The germline gives CDR1 SGHVS, CDR2 FQNEAQ. Trimming removed 1 base from V and 4 bases from J; junction bases left unmatched: 9. The CDR3 DNA reads as TGTGCCAGCAGCTTAGGACAGGGCGGACGCTTAGAGACCCAGTACTTC. Its translation is CASSLGQGGRLETQYF.

The CDR3 loop is CAIRLAGEETQYF. The CDR3 coding sequence is TGTGCCATCAGATTAGCGGGAGAAGAGACCCAGTACTTC. This chain joins TRBV10-3 and TRBJ2-5; 9 nucleotides match TRBD2. This CDR3 is 13 amino acids long. Germline trimming cut 6 bases from V and 3 bases from J; bases unmatched to any gene: 2. Germline V gene lookup returns CDR1 ENHRY and CDR2 SYGVKD.

This clone has a single count. The chain employs TRBV7-3 and TRBJ2-2, with D unclear. The germline gives CDR1 SGHTA, CDR2 FQGTGA. The CDR3 is 14 amino acids. V shed 1 base and J shed 6 bases, with 9 bases lying between them. CDR3 amino acids: CASSLNIGPGELFF. DNA of the CDR3: TGTGCCAGCAGCTTAAATATTGGGCCCGGGGAGCTGTTTTTT.

The V and J genes are TRBV11-2 and TRBJ2-1, with 10 nucleotides matching TRBD2. Unmatched junction bases numbered 13, after V lost 0 bases and J lost 5 bases. The CDR3 has 19 residues. Germline V gene sequence: CDR1 SGHAT, CDR2 FQNNGV. CDR3 in DNA: TGTGCCAGCAGCTTAGACACCCCAGGGCTAGCGGGGGCGAACAATGAGCAGTTCTTC. It specifies CASSLDTPGLAGANNEQFF.

The V and J genes are TRBV19 and TRBJ2-5; no clear D. V dropped 7 bases and J dropped 4 bases, with 16 bases sitting between them. Germline loops: CDR1 LNHDA, CDR2 SQIVND (reference sequence). CDR3 size: 14 residues. CDR3 nucleotides: TGTGCCAGTACCTCCCGGAGAGCAGCAGAGACCCAGTACTTC. Protein product: CASTSRRAAETQYF.

This chain connects TRBV25-1 to TRBJ1-6; a possible D gene is TRBD1 (6 bases). This CDR3 is 15 amino acids long. CDR1 is MGHDK, CDR2 SYGVNS, per germline. The V end was cut by 5 bases, the J end by 7 bases, with 15 bases between. CDR3 loop: CASSQNRVGNSPLHF. The CDR3 DNA is TGTGCCAGCAGTCAGAACAGGGTGGGGAATTCACCCCTCCACTTT.

J is TRBJ2-3 and V is TRBV9, with TRBD2 identical over 13 bases. Germline V lookup: CDR1 SGDLS, CDR2 YYNGEE. This CDR3 has 18 amino acids. J was trimmed by 6 bases and V by 0 bases; bases with no gene match: 10. The CDR3 loop reads CASSVASTSGGLRDTQYF. Here the CDR3 DNA reads TGTGCCAGCAGCGTAGCCTCGACTAGCGGGGGGCTACGGGATACGCAGTATTTT.